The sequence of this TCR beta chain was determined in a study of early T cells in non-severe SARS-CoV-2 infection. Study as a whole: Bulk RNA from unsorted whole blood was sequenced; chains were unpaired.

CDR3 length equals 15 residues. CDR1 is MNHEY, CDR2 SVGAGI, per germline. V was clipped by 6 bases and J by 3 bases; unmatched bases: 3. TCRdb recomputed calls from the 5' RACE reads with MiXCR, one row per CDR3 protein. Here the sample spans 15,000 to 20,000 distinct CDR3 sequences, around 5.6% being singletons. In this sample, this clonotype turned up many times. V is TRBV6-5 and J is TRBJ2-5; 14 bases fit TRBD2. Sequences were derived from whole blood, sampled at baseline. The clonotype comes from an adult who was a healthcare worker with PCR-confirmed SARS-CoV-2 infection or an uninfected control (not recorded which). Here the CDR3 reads CASRLGLAGEETQYF. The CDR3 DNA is TGTGCCAGCAGACTGGGACTAGCGGGGGAAGAGACCCAGTACTTC.